The following is a TCR beta chain sequence with its context. Its matching antigen is unknown. The sample belongs to a study of shared clonotypes between healthy human individuals. Study summary: For every donor, three CD4 naive, three CD4 memory, two CD8 naive and one CD8 memory plates were used.

Produced via immunoSEQ multiplex PCR; TCRdb's table is partial and in-frame only. This table holds 2 million to 2.5 million clones, more than 85% found once. The CD4+ fraction was divided into a CD45RA+ naive subset and a CD45RA-negative memory subset. Study-wide results and caveats: Some clonotypes were shared by all four sorted-subset donors, while others were not shared. The non-shared ones had lower generation probabilities than the shared ones.

J was trimmed by 2 bases and V by 10 bases; bases with no gene match: 3. Germline-derived CDR1 and CDR2 are SGHAT and FQNNGV. The CDR3 runs 13 residues. Sequences were obtained from naive CD4+ T cells from PBMCs. Sample subset: CD45RA+ positively selected. The chain has TRBV11-2 and TRBJ2-7; the match to TRBD1 covers 12 bases. The sequence was collected from a man between 18 and 35 years old in good health. Some clones in this sample may be carry-over from other donors' samples. The CDR3 DNA follows: TGTGCCAAGGGGACAGGGGGCACCTACGAGCAGTACTTC. Amino acids: CAKGTGGTYEQYF.